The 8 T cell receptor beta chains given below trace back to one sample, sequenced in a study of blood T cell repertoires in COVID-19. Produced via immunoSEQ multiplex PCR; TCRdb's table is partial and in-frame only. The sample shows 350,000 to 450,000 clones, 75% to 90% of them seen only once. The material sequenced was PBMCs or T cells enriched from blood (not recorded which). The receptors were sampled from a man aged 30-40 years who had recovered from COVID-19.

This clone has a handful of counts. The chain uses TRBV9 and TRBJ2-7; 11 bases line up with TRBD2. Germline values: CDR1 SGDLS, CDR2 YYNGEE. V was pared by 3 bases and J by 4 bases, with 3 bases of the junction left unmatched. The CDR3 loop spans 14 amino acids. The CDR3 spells CASSEGTSGYEQYF. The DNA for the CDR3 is TGTGCCAGCAGCGAGGGGACTAGCGGATACGAGCAGTACTTC. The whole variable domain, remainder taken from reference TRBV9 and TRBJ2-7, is DSGVTQTPKHLITATGQRVTLRCSPRSGDLSVYWYQQSLDQGLQFLIQYYNGEERAKGNILERFSAQQFPDLHSELNLSSLELGDSALYFCASSEGTSGYEQYFGPGTRLTVT.

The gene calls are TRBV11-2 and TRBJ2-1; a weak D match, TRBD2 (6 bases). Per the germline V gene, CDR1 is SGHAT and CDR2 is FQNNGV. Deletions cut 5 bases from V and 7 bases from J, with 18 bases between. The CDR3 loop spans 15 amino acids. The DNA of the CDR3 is TGTGCCAGCAGCACAATGGGACTTCCCTCTAATGAGCAGTTCTTC. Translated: CASSTMGLPSNEQFF. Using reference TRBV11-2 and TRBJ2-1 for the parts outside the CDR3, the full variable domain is EAGVAQSPRYKIIEKRQSVAFWCNPISGHATLYWYQQILGQGPKLLIQFQNNGVVDDSQLPKDRFSAERLKGVDSTLKIQPAKLEDSAVYLCASSTMGLPSNEQFFGPGTRLTVL.

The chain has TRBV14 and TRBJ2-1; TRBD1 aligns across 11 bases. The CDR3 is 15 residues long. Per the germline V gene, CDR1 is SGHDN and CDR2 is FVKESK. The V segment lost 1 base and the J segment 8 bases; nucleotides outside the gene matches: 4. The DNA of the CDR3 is TGTGCCAGCAGCCAAGGGACAGGGGGCTTCTATGAGCAGTTCTTC. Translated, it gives CASSQGTGGFYEQFF.

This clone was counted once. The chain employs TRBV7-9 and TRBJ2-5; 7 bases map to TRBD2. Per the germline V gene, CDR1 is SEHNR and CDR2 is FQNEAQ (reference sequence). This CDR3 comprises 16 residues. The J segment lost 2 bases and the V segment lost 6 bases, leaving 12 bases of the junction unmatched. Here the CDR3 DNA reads TGTGCCAGCAGGCCGACCGCGGGAGACATACAAGAGACCCAGTACTTC. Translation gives CASRPTAGDIQETQYF.

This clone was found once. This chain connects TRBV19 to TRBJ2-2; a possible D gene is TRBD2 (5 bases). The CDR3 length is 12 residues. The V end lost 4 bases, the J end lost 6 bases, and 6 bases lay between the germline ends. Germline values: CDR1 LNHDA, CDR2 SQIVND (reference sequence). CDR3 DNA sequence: TGTGCCAGTAGTACCGGGGCCGGGGAGCTGTTTTTT. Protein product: CASSTGAGELFF.

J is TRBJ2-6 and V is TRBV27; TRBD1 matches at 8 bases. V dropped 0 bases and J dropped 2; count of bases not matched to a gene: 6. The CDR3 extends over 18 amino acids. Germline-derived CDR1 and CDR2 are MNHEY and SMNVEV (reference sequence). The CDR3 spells CASSLSRQGWTGANVLTF. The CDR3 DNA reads TGTGCCAGCAGTTTATCCCGACAGGGGTGGACTGGGGCCAACGTCCTGACTTTC.

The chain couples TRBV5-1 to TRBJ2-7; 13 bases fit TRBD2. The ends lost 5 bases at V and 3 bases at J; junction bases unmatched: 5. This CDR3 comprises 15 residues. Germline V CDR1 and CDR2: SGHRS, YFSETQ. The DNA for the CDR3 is TGCGCCAGCAGACCCGGGACTAGCGGGATCTACGAGCAGTACTTC. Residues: CASRPGTSGIYEQYF.

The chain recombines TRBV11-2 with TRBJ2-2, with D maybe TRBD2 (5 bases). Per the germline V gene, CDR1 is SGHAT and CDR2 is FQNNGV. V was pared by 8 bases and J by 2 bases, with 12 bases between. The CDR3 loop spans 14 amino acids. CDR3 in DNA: TGTGCCAGCCGCCCCGGGGTTAACACCGGGGAGCTGTTTTTT. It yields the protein CASRPGVNTGELFF. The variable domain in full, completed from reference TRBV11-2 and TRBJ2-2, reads EAGVAQSPRYKIIEKRQSVAFWCNPISGHATLYWYQQILGQGPKLLIQFQNNGVVDDSQLPKDRFSAERLKGVDSTLKIQPAKLEDSAVYLCASRPGVNTGELFFGEGSRLTVL.